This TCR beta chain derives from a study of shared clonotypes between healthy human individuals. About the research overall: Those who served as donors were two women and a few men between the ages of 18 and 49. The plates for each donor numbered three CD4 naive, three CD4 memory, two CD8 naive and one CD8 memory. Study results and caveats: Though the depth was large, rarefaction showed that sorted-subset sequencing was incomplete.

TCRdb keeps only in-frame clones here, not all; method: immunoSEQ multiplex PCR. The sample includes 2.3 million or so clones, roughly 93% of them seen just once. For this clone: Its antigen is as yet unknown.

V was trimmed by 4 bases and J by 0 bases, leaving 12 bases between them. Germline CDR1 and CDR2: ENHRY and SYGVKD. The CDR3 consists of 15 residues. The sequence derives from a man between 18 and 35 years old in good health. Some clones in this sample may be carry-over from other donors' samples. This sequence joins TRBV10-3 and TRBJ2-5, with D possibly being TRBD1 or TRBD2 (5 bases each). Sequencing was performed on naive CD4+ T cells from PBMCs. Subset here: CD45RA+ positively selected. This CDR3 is CAISGGNTYQETQYF. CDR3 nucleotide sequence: TGTGCCATCAGTGGGGGGAACACGTACCAAGAGACCCAGTACTTC.